These 9 T cell receptor beta chains originate from one sample sequenced in a study of cytomegalovirus exposure and HLA in healthy donors. TCRdb's copy holds only in-frame clones and misses some; the assay was immunoSEQ multiplex PCR. The repertoire holds 150,000 to 200,000 clones, with around nine tenths as singletons. The sequenced sample was PBMCs. All receptors derive from a man in his thirties or forties in good health and CMV-seropositive.

CDR3 nucleotide sequence: TGTGCCAGCAGACGTTACGGGGGTTCGGTGGTGGATACGCAGTATTTT. Translation gives CASRRYGGSVVDTQYF. The chain uses TRBV4-2 and TRBJ2-3, with D perhaps matching TRBD2 (6 bases). Trimming took off 6 bases at V and 6 bases at J, with 22 bases between the two ends. This CDR3 is built from 16 residues. Germline V gives CDR1 LGHNA, CDR2 YNFKEQ.

V gene TRBV5-4 combines with J gene TRBJ1-2; TRBD1 agrees at 8 bases. V lost 0 bases, J lost 4 bases, and 5 bases stayed unmatched. In germline, CDR1 is SGHNT, CDR2 YYREEE (reference sequence). This CDR3 has 15 amino acids. CDR3 loop: CASSLGQGAFYGYTF. The CDR3 coding sequence is TGTGCCAGCAGCTTGGGGCAGGGGGCCTTCTATGGCTACACCTTC.

The J gene is TRBJ2-5, the V gene TRBV25-1; D tentatively fits TRBD1 or TRBD2 (5 bases each). Germline CDR1 and CDR2: MGHDK and SYGVNS. Deletions cut 7 bases from V and 3 bases from J, with 9 bases between. The CDR3 totals 12 residues. For the CDR3, the DNA is TGTGCCAGCATGCAGGGAGAAGAGACCCAGTACTTC. As protein: CASMQGEETQYF. The full variable domain, rest sourced from reference TRBV25-1 and TRBJ2-5, is EADIYQTPRYLVIGTGKKITLECSQTMGHDKMYWYQQDPGMELHLIHYSYGVNSTEKGDLSSESTVSRIRTEHFPLTLESARPSHTSQYLCASMQGEETQYFGPGTRLLVL.

J is TRBJ2-1 and V is TRBV5-1; 9 bases match TRBD2. From germline, CDR1 is SGHRS and CDR2 YFSETQ. The J segment lost 0 bases and the V segment lost 5 bases, leaving 3 bases of the junction unmatched. This CDR3 spans 15 amino acids. The CDR3 DNA is TGCGCCAGCAGGTCTAGCGGGGACTCCTACAATGAGCAGTTCTTC. Protein sequence: CASRSSGDSYNEQFF.

The chain combines TRBV29-1 with TRBJ1-1; tentatively, D is TRBD1 (6 bases). The germline V gene has CDR1 SQVTM and CDR2 ANQGSEA. The CDR3 extends over 12 amino acids. The ends were cut back, 6 bases at V and 2 bases at J, with 10 bases in the middle. DNA of the CDR3: TGCAGCGTAGCGACAGGAAACACTGAAGCTTTCTTT. As protein: CSVATGNTEAFF.

This rearrangement joins TRBV29-1 to TRBJ2-1, with TRBD1 as a possible D gene (6 bases). CDR1 is SQVTM and CDR2 is ANQGSEA in the germline V gene. The V and J ends lost 1 base and 4 bases respectively, with 17 bases between them. The CDR3 has 16 amino acids. The CDR3 reads CSVEGFAGALYNEQFF. CDR3 DNA sequence: TGCAGCGTTGAAGGGTTCGCAGGGGCCCTTTACAATGAGCAGTTCTTC.

The chain employs TRBV13 and TRBJ1-2; TRBD1 might be the D (6 bases). This CDR3 spans 12 amino acids. V shed 1 base and J shed 6 bases, with 6 bases lying between them. Looked up from germline, CDR1 is PRHDT and CDR2 is FYEKMQ (reference sequence). CDR3 residues: CASSLEGDGYTF. CDR3 in DNA: TGTGCCAGCAGCTTAGAGGGGGATGGCTACACCTTC.

The chain carries TRBV25-1 and TRBJ2-5, with 9 bases matching TRBD1. The CDR3 has 17 residues. The germline CDR1 and CDR2 sequences are MGHDK and SYGVNS. With 4 bases clipped from V and 4 bases from J, the junction kept 13 bases outside the gene matches. The CDR3 DNA follows: TGTGCCAGCAGTGGGCGGACAGGGGACGCATTGGGAGAGACCCAGTACTTC. It encodes CASSGRTGDALGETQYF.

This clone was seen only once. V is TRBV7-3 and J is TRBJ2-1; 7 nucleotides match TRBD2. CDR1 SGHTA and CDR2 FQGTGA come from the germline V gene. The J segment lost 5 bases and the V segment lost 4 bases, leaving 8 bases of the junction unmatched. CDR3 length equals 15 residues. CDR3: CASSSQSGTDNEQFF. The CDR3 bases are TGTGCCAGCAGCTCCCAGAGCGGGACTGACAATGAGCAGTTCTTC. Variable domain in full (rest from reference TRBV7-3 and TRBJ2-1): GAGVSQTPSNKVTEKGKYVELRCDPISGHTALYWYRQSLGQGPEFLIYFQGTGAADDSGLPNDRFFAVRPEGSVSTLKIQRTERGDSAVYLCASSSQSGTDNEQFFGPGTRLTVL.